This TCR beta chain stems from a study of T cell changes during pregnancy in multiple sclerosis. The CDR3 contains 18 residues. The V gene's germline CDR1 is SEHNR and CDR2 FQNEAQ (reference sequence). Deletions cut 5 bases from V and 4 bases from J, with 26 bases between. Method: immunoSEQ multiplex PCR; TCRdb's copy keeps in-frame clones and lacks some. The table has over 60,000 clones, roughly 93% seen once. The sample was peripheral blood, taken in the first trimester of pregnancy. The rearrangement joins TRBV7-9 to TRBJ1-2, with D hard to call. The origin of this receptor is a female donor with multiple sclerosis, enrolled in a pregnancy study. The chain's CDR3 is CASSPEGRAAALLYGYTF. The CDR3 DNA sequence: TGTGCCAGCAGCCCCGAGGGTAGGGCAGCGGCGCTTCTCTATGGCTACACCTTC. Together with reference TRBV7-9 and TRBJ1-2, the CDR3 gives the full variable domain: DTGVSQNPRHKITKRGQNVTFRCDPISEHNRLYWYRQTLGQGPEFLTYFQNEAQLEKSRLLSDRFSAERPKGSFSTLEIQRTEQGDSAMYLCASSPEGRAAALLYGYTFGSGTRLTVV.